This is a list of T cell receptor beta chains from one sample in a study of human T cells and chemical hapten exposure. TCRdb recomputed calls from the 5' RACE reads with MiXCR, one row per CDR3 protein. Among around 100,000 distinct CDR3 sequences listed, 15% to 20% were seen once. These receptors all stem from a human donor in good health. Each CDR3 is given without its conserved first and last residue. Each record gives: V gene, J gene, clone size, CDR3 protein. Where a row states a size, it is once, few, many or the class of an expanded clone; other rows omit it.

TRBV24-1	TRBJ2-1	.	ATSDTTGTRRREGSYNEQF
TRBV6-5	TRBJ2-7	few	ASRDLTGSEQY
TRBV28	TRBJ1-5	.	ASSSGDRFTNQPQH
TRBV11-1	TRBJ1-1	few	ASSYDRGNAEAF
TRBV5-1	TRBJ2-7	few	ASSLGEAGTHEQY
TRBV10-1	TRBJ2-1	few	ASSGVGALRPTEQF
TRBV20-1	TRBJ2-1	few	SASSTGRLRLGNEQF
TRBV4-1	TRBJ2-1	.	ASSHLGPYNEQF
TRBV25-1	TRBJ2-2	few	ASSPTGTPGELF
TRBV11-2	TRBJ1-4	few	ASSLGRGTNEKLF
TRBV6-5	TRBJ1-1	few	ASSYGTLNTEAF
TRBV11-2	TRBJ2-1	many	ASRQGVSYNEQF
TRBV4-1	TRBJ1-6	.	ASSQGMTGAAISPLH
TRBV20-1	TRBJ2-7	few	RVLGSEQY
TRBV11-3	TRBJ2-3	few	ASSSQGHSTDTQY
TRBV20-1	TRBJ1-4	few	SAIATNEKLF
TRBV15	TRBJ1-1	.	ATSIDRRSNTEAF
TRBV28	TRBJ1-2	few	ASSPSLGTPYGYT
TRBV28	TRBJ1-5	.	ASIPTGTGYSQPQH
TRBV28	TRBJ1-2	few	ASSRPRANYGYT
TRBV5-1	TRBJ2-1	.	ASSPIGAGGRNEQF
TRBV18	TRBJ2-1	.	ASSPPSVAGEQF
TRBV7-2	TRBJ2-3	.	ASSPRRGGRAADTQY
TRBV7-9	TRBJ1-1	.	ASSLARGEGTEAF
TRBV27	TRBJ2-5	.	ASNFKQGTGAPLGFQETQY
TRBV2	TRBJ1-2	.	ASSEVGLHGYT
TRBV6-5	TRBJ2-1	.	ASKVASGSYEQF
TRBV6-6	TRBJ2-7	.	ASSYGQLSYEQY
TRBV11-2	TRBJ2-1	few	ASSPSRQGRNEQF
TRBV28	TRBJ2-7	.	ASSSAGSPRGYEQY
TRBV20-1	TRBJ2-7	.	SASLAGLYEQY
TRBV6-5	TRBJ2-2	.	ASRQGRTGELF
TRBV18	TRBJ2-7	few	ASSPPSGTYEQY
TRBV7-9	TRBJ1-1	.	ASSFGQTNTEAF
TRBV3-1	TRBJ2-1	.	ASSLAGGPGRNEQF
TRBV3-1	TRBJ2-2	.	ASSSGPQQGPLNTGELF
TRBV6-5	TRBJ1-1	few	ASSYGLPDTEAF
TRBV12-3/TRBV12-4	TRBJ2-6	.	ASSMTGGSGANVLT
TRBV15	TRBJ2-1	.	ATSRVLATYNEQF
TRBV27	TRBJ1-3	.	ASSLQGRGGNTIY
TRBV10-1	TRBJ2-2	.	ASRGQKGSGELF
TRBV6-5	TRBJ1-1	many	ASRYRGNTEAF
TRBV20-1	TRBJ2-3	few	SASSHLGTDTQY
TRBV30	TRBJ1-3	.	AWSVLFPGNTIY
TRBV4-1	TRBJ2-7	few	ASSQVINPPPRQY
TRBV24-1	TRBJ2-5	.	ATSDFPGAQY
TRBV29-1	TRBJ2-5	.	SVEGRDQETQY
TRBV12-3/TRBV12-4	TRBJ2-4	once	ASSLSEVVKNIQY
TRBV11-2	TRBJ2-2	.	ASSSIRTGELF
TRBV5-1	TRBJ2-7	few	ASSYQGQPHDEQY